This T cell receptor (beta chain) was sequenced during a study of T cell changes during pregnancy in multiple sclerosis. The germline V gene encodes CDR1 KGHSH and CDR2 LQKENI. CDR3 length: 17 residues. With V trimmed by 3 bases and J by 3 bases, 9 bases remained unmatched. Sequencing used immunoSEQ multiplex PCR; TCRdb keeps in-frame clones, though not all of them. The sample consists of fewer than 85,000 clones, about 96% of them appearing once. The starting material was peripheral blood, obtained in the second trimester of pregnancy. This sequence joins TRBV18 and TRBJ2-1; 9 bases are a match to TRBD2. The TCR was taken from a female donor with multiple sclerosis, enrolled in a pregnancy study. The CDR3 reads CASSPPGAGGNYNEQFF. Here the CDR3 DNA reads TGTGCCAGCTCACCCCCAGGAGCGGGAGGTAACTACAATGAGCAGTTCTTC. Using reference TRBV18 and TRBJ2-1 for the parts outside the CDR3, the full variable domain is NAGVMQNPRHLVRRRGQEARLRCSPMKGHSHVYWYRQLPEEGLKFMVYLQKENIIDESGMPKERFSAEFPKEGPSILRIQQVVRGDSAAYFCASSPPGAGGNYNEQFFGPGTRLTVL.